This TCR beta chain emerged from a study of cytomegalovirus exposure and HLA in healthy donors. Germline CDR1 MDHEN, CDR2 SYDVKM. The CDR3 has 14 amino acids. V shed 6 bases and J 2 bases; nucleotides not matched to a gene: 7. PCR primers comprised 60 Vbeta and 13 Jbeta primers. The method was immunoSEQ multiplex PCR; TCRdb's version includes in-frame clones alone and lacks a portion of them. The data hold about 100,000 clones, with about four fifths observed a single time. The source is a woman in her sixties or seventies in good health and CMV-seropositive. This chain links TRBV28 with TRBJ2-7, with 7 bases identical to TRBD2. The specimen was PBMCs. CDR3 residues: CASRPGAGAYEQYF. The CDR3 nucleotides read TGTGCCAGCAGGCCCGGGGCGGGGGCCTACGAGCAGTACTTC.